Following are 5 T cell receptor beta chains from one sample sequenced in a study of vaccination and CD4 T cells after COVID-19. Their recognized antigens are unknown. As for treatment: approximately nine-day PBMC culture with coronavirus spike peptide pools or control peptides (ViraFEST assay). The Oncomine TCR Beta short-read assay generated sequence data from the DNA of cultured CD4+ T cells. MiXCR, applied by TCRdb to the PCR reads, yields one record per CDR3 protein. The profile shows roughly 14,000 distinct CDR3 sequences, 40% to 60% of them singletons. This material consisted of CD4+ T cells from blood, cultured in vitro, taken before SARS-CoV-2 vaccination. These receptors all come from a human donor who had recovered from COVID-19.

This rearrangement joins TRBV7-9 to TRBJ1-1; no firm D call. The length of the CDR3 is 14 residues. In germline, CDR1 is SEHNR, CDR2 FQNEAQ (reference sequence). Trimming removed 3 bases at V and 1 base at J, with 9 bases between. CDR3 in DNA: TGTGCCAGCAGCTTGGTACCGGAGAACACTGAAGCTTTCTTT. Protein sequence: CASSLVPENTEAFF.

This sequence joins TRBV2 and TRBJ2-3, with 9 positions matching TRBD2. Trimming removed 6 bases from V and 4 bases from J; junction bases left unmatched: 8. From germline, CDR1 is SNHLY and CDR2 FYNNEI. The CDR3 totals 15 residues. In DNA, the CDR3 is TGTGCCAGCAGCGGATTAGCGGGAGTCCCAGATACGCAGTATTTT. Translating gives CASSGLAGVPDTQYF.

This clonotype has just a few counts. The gene calls are TRBV7-3 and TRBJ2-1, with a possible D match to TRBD2 (5 bases). Between the trimmed V and J ends, which lost 4 bases and 6 bases, there was a span of 10 bases. In germline, CDR1 is SGHTA, CDR2 FQGTGA. The CDR3 spans 13 residues. DNA for the CDR3: TGTGCCAGCAGCTCCTGGACTGGCAATGAGCAGTTCTTC. It encodes CASSSWTGNEQFF.

This clonotype came up a few times. The V and J genes are TRBV6-1 and TRBJ1-2, with 8 bases lining up with TRBD1. The CDR3 runs 14 residues. With V trimmed by 3 bases and J by 4 bases, 4 bases remained unmatched. Germline loops: CDR1 MNHNS, CDR2 SASEGT. In DNA form, the CDR3 reads TGTGCCAGCAGTGAGACAACAGGGGGCTATGGCTACACCTTC. Residues: CASSETTGGYGYTF.

This chain connects TRBV19 to TRBJ1-6, with D maybe TRBD1 (5 bases). Between the trimmed V and J ends, which lost 7 bases and 12 bases, there was a span of 10 bases. The CDR3 spans 11 residues. Looked up from germline, CDR1 is LNHDA and CDR2 is SQIVND (reference sequence). CDR3 bases: TGTGCCAGTACAGGGCAGGGACCCCTCCACTTT. Encoded protein: CASTGQGPLHF. Complete variable domain (other parts from reference TRBV19 and TRBJ1-6): DGGITQSPKYLFRKEGQNVTLSCEQNLNHDAMYWYRQDPGQGLRLIYYSQIVNDFQKGDIAEGYSVSREKKESFPLTVTSAQKNPTAFYLCASTGQGPLHFGNGTRLTVT.